These 23 T cell receptor beta chains share one sample of origin, sequenced in a study of a mutant IDH1 vaccine in newly diagnosed glioma. Method: immunoSEQ multiplex PCR; TCRdb's copy keeps in-frame clones and lacks some. The table lists roughly 69,000 clones, around nine tenths of them singletons. Antigens of these TCRs are unknown. Described time point: week 35, safety follow-up. A 20-mer mutant IDH1 peptide at 300 ug was injected subcutaneously with topical imiquimod. Sequences were derived from PBMCs, sampled from a glioma patient whose treatment included an IDH1 peptide vaccine. These receptors were collected from a man aged 25-40 years with glioma.

In DNA form, the CDR3 reads TGTGCCAGCAGCGTAGGGGACTTCACAGATACGCAGTATTTT. Protein sequence: CASSVGDFTDTQYF. The J gene is TRBJ2-3, the V gene TRBV9; TRBD2 is a possible D gene (6 bases). The CDR3 runs to 14 residues. Germline V lookup: CDR1 SGDLS, CDR2 YYNGEE. The V end lost 0 bases, the J end lost 2 bases, and 7 bases lay between the germline ends.

This CDR3 reads CASSSGPDATDTQYF. The CDR3 nucleotides are TGTGCCAGCAGCTCGGGTCCAGACGCCACAGATACGCAGTATTTT. The chain couples TRBV5-6 to TRBJ2-3, with D unclear. Trimming removed 3 bases at V and 2 bases at J, with 13 bases between. The CDR3 is 15 amino acids. Germline CDR1 reads SGHDT; CDR2 reads YYEEEE.

The rearrangement joins TRBV7-3 to TRBJ2-5; D could derive from TRBD1 or TRBD2 (5 bases each). The CDR3 has 13 residues. Germline V gene sequence: CDR1 SGHTA, CDR2 FQGTGA. The germline V and J ends were trimmed by 4 bases and 7 bases, with 13 bases remaining between them. CDR3 loop: CASSSTPGGTQYF. The CDR3, as DNA: TGTGCCAGCAGCTCGACCCCTGGGGGGACCCAGTACTTC.

This sequence joins TRBV6-6 and TRBJ1-1, with a tentative D call TRBD1 (6 bases). In germline, CDR1 is MNHNY, CDR2 SVGAGI (reference sequence). This CDR3 spans 14 amino acids. Trimming pared 4 bases from V and 0 bases from J, leaving 9 bases between. In nucleotides, the CDR3 is TGTGCCAGCAGTTGGACAGCCTTGAACACTGAAGCTTTCTTT. Its protein product is CASSWTALNTEAFF.

In this sample, this clone turned up a few times. The chain recombines TRBV9 with TRBJ2-2; 8 nucleotides agree with TRBD2. This CDR3 contains 15 residues. CDR1 and CDR2 from the germline V gene are SGDLS and YYNGEE. V was clipped by 0 bases and J by 5 bases; unmatched bases: 3. The chain's CDR3 is CASSVAGGPTGELFF. The DNA of the CDR3 is TGTGCCAGCAGCGTAGCGGGAGGGCCTACCGGGGAGCTGTTTTTT. The full variable domain, its missing parts supplied by reference TRBV9 and TRBJ2-2, is DSGVTQTPKHLITATGQRVTLRCSPRSGDLSVYWYQQSLDQGLQFLIQYYNGEERAKGNILERFSAQQFPDLHSELNLSSLELGDSALYFCASSVAGGPTGELFFGEGSRLTVL.

The J gene is TRBJ1-4, the V gene TRBV18; D gene unclear. The CDR3 runs to 14 residues. Germline assignment: CDR1 KGHSH and CDR2 LQKENI. Trimming stripped 0 bases from V and 0 bases from J, with 2 bases between. The CDR3, as DNA: TGTGCCAGCTCACCACCTACAACTAATGAAAAACTGTTTTTT. Protein: CASSPPTTNEKLFF.

The chain is built from TRBV29-1 and TRBJ2-2, with D perhaps matching TRBD1 or TRBD2 (5 bases each). Germline CDR1 is SQVTM and CDR2 is ANQGSEA. V lost 8 bases to trimming and J lost 4 bases, with 14 bases between them. The CDR3 is made up of 13 amino acids. CDR3 protein: CSFRDRGTGELFF. The CDR3, as DNA: TGCAGCTTCCGGGACCGAGGCACCGGGGAGCTGTTTTTT.

The V call is TRBV30, the J call TRBJ2-4; 7 positions agree with TRBD2. The CDR3 is 16 residues long. V dropped 2 bases and J dropped 0; count of bases not matched to a gene: 7. Germline values: CDR1 GTSNPN, CDR2 SVGIG (reference sequence). The DNA for the CDR3 is TGTGCCTGGAGTAGGTGGGGGGGAGAAGCCAAAAACATTCAGTACTTC. The encoded protein is CAWSRWGGEAKNIQYF. The full variable domain, rest sourced from reference TRBV30 and TRBJ2-4, is SQTIHQWPATLVQPVGSPLSLECTVEGTSNPNLYWYRQAAGRGLQLLFYSVGIGQISSEVPQNLSASRPQDRQFILSSKKLLLSDSGFYLCAWSRWGGEAKNIQYFGAGTRLSVL.

This clone was detected once. The gene calls are TRBV5-1 and TRBJ1-3, with TRBD1 matching over 9 bases. V shed 0 bases, J shed 4 bases, and the junction held 8 bases outside the gene matches. The CDR3 runs to 17 residues. Germline V gene lookup returns CDR1 SGHRS and CDR2 YFSETQ. CDR3 nucleotide sequence: TGCGCCAGCAGCTTGGAAACAGGGGGCGCATTCGGAAACACCATATATTTT. It specifies CASSLETGGAFGNTIYF.

The chain's CDR3 is CASSLGSGDEAFF. The DNA for the CDR3 is TGTGCCAGCAGCTTGGGGAGTGGTGATGAAGCTTTCTTT. The chain has TRBV7-9 and TRBJ1-1; D is undetermined. V shed 3 bases and J shed 7 bases, with 12 bases lying between them. The CDR3 length is 13 residues. Germline V gene sequence: CDR1 SEHNR, CDR2 FQNEAQ (reference sequence).

This clone was seen just once. The rearrangement uses TRBV27 and TRBJ1-1; D not certain. The CDR3 runs to 15 residues. The V gene lost 3 bases and the J gene lost 4 bases, with 15 bases spanning the gap. Germline values: CDR1 MNHEY, CDR2 SMNVEV (reference sequence). Here the CDR3 reads CASSLARAAGTEAFF. DNA for the CDR3: TGTGCCAGCAGTTTGGCGAGGGCGGCGGGCACTGAAGCTTTCTTT.

The chain employs TRBV6-1 and TRBJ1-5, with 8 nucleotides matching TRBD1. This CDR3 contains 18 residues. V lost 0 bases and J lost 3; bases outside the gene matches: 10. Per the germline V gene, CDR1 is MNHNS and CDR2 is SASEGT. The CDR3 is CASSEAWGSGGYNQPQHF. CDR3 DNA sequence: TGTGCCAGCAGTGAAGCGTGGGGGTCAGGGGGCTACAATCAGCCCCAGCATTTT.

J is TRBJ1-1 and V is TRBV7-3, with TRBD1 matching 8 bases. Germline CDR1 reads SGHTA; CDR2 reads FQGTGA. This CDR3 has 15 residues. V gave up 5 bases and J gave up 1 base; unmatched junction bases: 6. Written as DNA, the CDR3 is TGTGCCAGCAGCCTATCGACAGGGGAGAACACTGAAGCTTTCTTT. Its translation is CASSLSTGENTEAFF.

This chain joins TRBV11-2 and TRBJ2-7; D unresolved. Germline CDR1 reads SGHAT; CDR2 reads FQNNGV. CDR3 size: 13 residues. The ends were cut back, 1 base at V and 2 bases at J, with 6 bases in the middle. CDR3 residues: CASSLGTAYEQYF. The CDR3 nucleotides read TGTGCCAGCAGCTTAGGCACTGCCTACGAGCAGTACTTC.

The sample holds one count of this clone. The chain is built from TRBV7-2 and TRBJ2-1; TRBD2 matches at 11 bases. Germline assignment: CDR1 SGHTA and CDR2 FQGNSA. The CDR3 spans 15 residues. Trimming cost V 4 bases and J 9 bases; bases outside gene matches: 8. This chain's CDR3 is CASSSTLAGGSEQFF. The CDR3 region has the DNA TGTGCCAGCAGCTCAACCCTAGCGGGGGGTAGTGAGCAGTTCTTC.

The CDR3 DNA sequence: TGCGCCAGCAGCCGTGACAGGGCTCGAGGAAACACCATATATTTT. Protein: CASSRDRARGNTIYF. V gene TRBV5-1 combines with J gene TRBJ1-3; 7 nucleotides line up with TRBD1. Germline V lookup: CDR1 SGHRS, CDR2 YFSETQ. The CDR3 spans 15 residues. The V gene end was trimmed by 4 bases and the J gene end by 4 bases; junction bases not matched to a gene: 8.

DNA for the CDR3: TGTGCCAGCAGCTCTAGACAACCTAAACCTGGAAACACCATATATTTT. Translating gives CASSSRQPKPGNTIYF. This chain uses TRBV7-9 with TRBJ1-3; D unclear. This CDR3 is built from 16 residues. Trimming shortened V by 4 bases and J by 2 bases, and 15 bases separated the two germline ends. The V gene's germline CDR1 is SEHNR and CDR2 FQNEAQ (reference sequence).

This clone has only one observation. The rearrangement links TRBV4-1 to TRBJ2-5, with 8 bases fitting TRBD2. CDR1 is MGHRA, CDR2 YSYEKL, per germline. The J segment lost 5 bases and the V segment lost 3 bases, leaving 5 bases of the junction unmatched. The CDR3 is 14 residues long. This chain's CDR3 is CASSQTGGVETQYF. CDR3 coding DNA: TGCGCCAGCAGCCAGACCGGGGGGGTTGAGACCCAGTACTTC.

The V call is TRBV4-3, the J call TRBJ1-4; D remains unclear. V was cut by 0 bases and J by 8 bases, with 13 bases left in between. CDR3 length: 15 residues. CDR1 is LGHNA and CDR2 is YSLEER in the germline V gene. The CDR3 nucleotides read TGCGCCAGCAGCCAAGAGGGAGGAGGGTACGAAAAACTGTTTTTT. This translates into CASSQEGGGYEKLFF.

J is TRBJ1-2 and V is TRBV28; TRBD1 matches 8 bases. V trimming: 7 bases; J trimming: 5 bases; junction bases outside the gene matches: 6. The CDR3 totals 13 residues. Germline assignment: CDR1 MDHEN and CDR2 SYDVKM. CDR3 region: CASTGGQEYGYTF. The CDR3 DNA reads TGTGCCAGCACCGGGGGACAGGAATATGGCTACACCTTC.

In its sample, this clone was seen once. The chain carries TRBV7-3 and TRBJ2-7, with a tentative D call TRBD1 (5 bases). V dropped 1 base and J dropped 1 base, with 8 bases sitting between them. The CDR3 has 14 amino acids. Germline V lookup: CDR1 SGHTA, CDR2 FQGTGA. DNA of the CDR3: TGTGCCAGCAGCTTAAATGCAGGGTCCTACGAGCAGTACTTC. It translates to CASSLNAGSYEQYF. Full variable domain (missing parts from reference TRBV7-3 and TRBJ2-7): GAGVSQTPSNKVTEKGKYVELRCDPISGHTALYWYRQSLGQGPEFLIYFQGTGAADDSGLPNDRFFAVRPEGSVSTLKIQRTERGDSAVYLCASSLNAGSYEQYFGPGTRLTVT.

The gene calls are TRBV6-5 and TRBJ2-5; the match to TRBD2 covers 10 bases. V trimming: 2 bases; J trimming: 5 bases; junction bases outside the gene matches: 8. Germline V gene sequence: CDR1 MNHEY, CDR2 SVGAGI. CDR3 size: 16 residues. The CDR3 DNA is TGTGCCAGCAGTTACAGGCTAGCGGGGGCCGGGGAGACCCAGTACTTC. It codes for CASSYRLAGAGETQYF.

The genes are TRBV11-2 and TRBJ2-7; D is possibly TRBD2 (5 bases). The V gene lost 0 bases and the J gene lost 5 bases, with 11 bases spanning the gap. Germline assignment: CDR1 SGHAT and CDR2 FQNNGV. The CDR3 has 14 amino acids. The CDR3 coding sequence is TGTGCCAGCAGCTTAGACGGAGAACTAGACGAGCAGTACTTC. It encodes CASSLDGELDEQYF. Full variable domain (remainder filled in from reference TRBV11-2 and TRBJ2-7): EAGVAQSPRYKIIEKRQSVAFWCNPISGHATLYWYQQILGQGPKLLIQFQNNGVVDDSQLPKDRFSAERLKGVDSTLKIQPAKLEDSAVYLCASSLDGELDEQYFGPGTRLTVT.